This T cell receptor (beta chain) was sequenced during a study of fetal regulatory T cell absence and autoimmunity. Study-level results: Some top pancreas TCR clones were over 100-fold enriched versus cord blood.

Here immunoSEQ multiplex PCR was the method, and the copy in TCRdb shows in-frame clones only, minus some. There are some 50,000 clones in the sample; about 86% occur only once, and 0.35% to 0.5% lies in the top ten. A note on this clone: Its antigen is unknown.

The CDR3 is 15 residues long. Per germline, CDR1 MGHRA and CDR2 YSYEKL. V gave up 4 bases and J gave up 0 bases; unmatched junction bases: 1. The chain employs TRBV4-1 and TRBJ2-3; TRBD2 agrees at 10 bases. The sample taken for sequencing was cord blood. The clonotype was recovered from a newborn boy with IPEX syndrome. CDR3 loop: CASSRLAGSTDTQYF. CDR3 coding DNA: TGCGCCAGCAGCCGACTAGCGGGTAGCACAGATACGCAGTATTTT.